This T cell receptor beta chain comes out of a study of T cells in Graves' hyperthyroidism and ophthalmopathy (dated by TCRdb to 2018 to 2020). Some background on the complete study: Peripheral blood was collected at initial diagnosis, before any treatment. To identify TCR V-J signatures that set the groups apart, the researchers used a discovery cohort of approximately 98 patients, made up of around 40 with Graves' ophthalmopathy and around 58 with stable Graves' hyperthyroidism. Prospective prediction of ophthalmopathy was tested in an independent validation cohort of approximately 18 hyperthyroidism patients and 15 to 17 patients who later progressed to ophthalmopathy. The 100 discovery patients were randomly split 7:3 into training and test sets. In more than 5 Graves' hyperthyroidism patients, the study also compared T-cell repertoires from thyroid tissue with T-cell repertoires from blood. After blood sampling, hyperthyroidism patients were treated with methimazole at a starting dose of 30 mg daily, and ophthalmopathy patients were treated with high-dose intravenous methylprednisolone. According to the paper, TCR Vbeta CDR3 sequencing was carried out on 135 peripheral blood samples, which came from 40 to 45 ophthalmopathy, 75 to 80 hyperthyroidism and about 17 progressor patients. Broad study findings and their caveats: Sample size was not statistically predetermined, and investigators were not blinded to group allocation. Most expanded thyroid clonotypes (frequency above 0.001) were also detected in blood, a finding suggesting that blood repertoires may reflect thyroid immune responses. In cross-validation, a model built on a 13 V-J signature told ophthalmopathy apart from stable hyperthyroidism with about 90% sensitivity and roughly 81% specificity, and in testing the same model reached 80%/75%. In validation, progression to ophthalmopathy was predicted by the model with about 70% sensitivity and 72.22% specificity, a median of 6.5 months before onset.

In the ophthalmopathy patients, disease was moderately to severely active, with a Clinical Activity Score of 3 or more, a NOSPECS grade of 4 or more, and a duration of less than 3 months. Any patient with an uncontrolled infection, another autoimmune disease, pregnancy or lactation was excluded. Diagnoses were established on the basis of clinical symptoms, serum thyroxine and TRAb, thyroid ultrasound, and orbital computed tomography. Ficoll-Paque density gradient centrifugation was used to isolate PBMCs from 9.5 to 10 ml of fresh peripheral blood. Total RNA was extracted with Trizol reagent, and quality was checked on an Agilent 2100 Bioanalyzer. The TCR beta CDR3 regions were amplified from the RNA transcripts. The TCR CDR3 was subjected to a first round of RT-PCR using the HTBI primer set and the Qiagen OneStep RT-PCR kit. The libraries were constructed in a second round of multiplex PCR and then size-selected and purified. The libraries were sequenced on an Illumina HiSeq2000 using paired-end 100 bp reads. The original methods were these. SOAPnuke was used to process the raw data, with reads discarded if the reads contained adapters or uncalled bases, had a mean Phred below 15, or lacked an exact constant-primer or identifier match. High-quality paired reads were merged using COPE v1.2.5, and each unique nucleotide sequence was defined as a clonotype. MiTCR v1.1 was used to align the clonotypes against IMGT TRBV, TRBD and TRBJ reference segments. The analysis was restricted to V-J combinations with a frequency above 0.0001, which together covered roughly 99% of the repertoires. The TCS score was defined as F50 (clonal expansion) divided by E x V (chaos), with BLOSUM62-based TCRdist calculated between CDR3 peptides within each V-J. Welch's t-statistics and random forest reduced roughly 540 V-J features to fewer than 15, which were used in a naive Bayes classifier (R e1071). TCRdb took the public reads, trimmed them with fastp at Q25, ran MiXCR for clone calling and kept in-frame beta chains. A single entry per CDR3 protein holds the most common genes and DNA from its merged rows. The V and J calls shown here were made by TCRdb, not taken from the authors' results. The sample records 400,000 to 500,000 distinct CDR3 sequences, roughly 14% of which are singletons. Roughly 13% of the sample is in the top ten clones.

CDR1 and CDR2, looked up from the germline V gene, are MNHNS and SASEGT. Between the V and J ends, shortened by 4 bases and 1 base respectively, the junction contains 9 bases. The CDR3 runs 14 residues from the cysteine to the phenylalanine. Of the read, only the CDR3 DNA is kept; its 42 bases are in frame from base 1. This clonotype has a count of ten or more. Its antigen specificity is not known. Base qualities are missing; no much larger clone stands one base away. The sequence was collected from a man aged 18 to 30 with Graves' ophthalmopathy. Recombination connected TRBV6-1 to TRBJ2-3, with the D gene call left open. The specimen was blood. The base sequence is TGTGCCAGCAGTGGGTGGTTTGGCACAGATACGCAGTATTTT. Translation gives CASSGWFGTDTQYF.